One T cell receptor beta chain is described in this entry. The CDR3 has 15 residues. CDR1 and CDR2 from the germline V gene are MNHEY and SMNVEV (reference sequence). Trimming shortened V by 7 bases and J by 4 bases, and 19 bases separated the two germline ends. This specimen belongs to a study of T cell changes during pregnancy in multiple sclerosis. Libraries were prepared by immunoSEQ multiplex PCR; TCRdb keeps only in-frame clonotypes and omits some of them. Among under 75,000 clones listed, around 90% were seen once. This TCR was sampled from a female donor in good health, enrolled as a control in a pregnancy study. The chain joins TRBV27 to TRBJ2-5, with a tentative D call TRBD1 (6 bases). Sequencing used peripheral blood, obtained in the third trimester of pregnancy. The CDR3 sequence: CASKARGGNPETQYF. The CDR3 DNA is TGTGCCAGCAAGGCGAGAGGGGGTAACCCAGAGACCCAGTACTTC.